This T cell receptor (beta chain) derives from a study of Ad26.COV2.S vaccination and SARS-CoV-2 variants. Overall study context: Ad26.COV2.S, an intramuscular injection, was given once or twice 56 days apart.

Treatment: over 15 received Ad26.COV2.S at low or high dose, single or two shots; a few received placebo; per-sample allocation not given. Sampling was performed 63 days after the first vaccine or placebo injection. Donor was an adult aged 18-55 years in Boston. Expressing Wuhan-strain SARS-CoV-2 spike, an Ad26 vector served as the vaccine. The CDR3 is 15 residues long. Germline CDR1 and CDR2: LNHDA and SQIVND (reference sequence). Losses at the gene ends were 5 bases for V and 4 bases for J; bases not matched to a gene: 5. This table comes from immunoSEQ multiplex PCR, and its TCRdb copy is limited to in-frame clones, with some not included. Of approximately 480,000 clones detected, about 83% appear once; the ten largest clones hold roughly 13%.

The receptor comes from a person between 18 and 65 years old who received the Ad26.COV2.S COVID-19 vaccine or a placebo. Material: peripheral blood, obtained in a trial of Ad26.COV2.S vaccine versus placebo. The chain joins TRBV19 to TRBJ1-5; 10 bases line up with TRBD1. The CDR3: CASSVPGQGNQPQHF. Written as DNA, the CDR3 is TGTGCCAGTAGTGTCCCGGGACAGGGGAATCAGCCCCAGCATTTT.